This passage covers 23 T cell receptor beta chains from one sample sequenced in a study of blood T cell repertoires in COVID-19. Some clones are missing from TCRdb's copy, which holds only in-frame ones; the method was immunoSEQ multiplex PCR. The sample lists around 300,000 clones, about nine tenths occurring once. The sequenced material came from PBMCs or T cells enriched from blood (not recorded which). The receptors were gathered from a woman between 40 and 55 years old who had recovered from COVID-19.

The V gene is TRBV7-8, the J gene TRBJ2-1, with TRBD1 matching over 8 bases. Trimming removed 5 bases from V and 6 bases from J; junction bases left unmatched: 6. The CDR3 loop spans 14 amino acids. Germline-derived CDR1 and CDR2 are SGHVS and FQNEAQ. CDR3 region: CASSRTGLSNEQFF. In DNA form, the CDR3 reads TGTGCCAGCAGCCGGACAGGGTTGAGCAATGAGCAGTTCTTC.

The DNA for the CDR3 is TGCGCCAGCAAACAGGAGCCTTCTAACTATGGCTACACCTTC. Translated, it gives CASKQEPSNYGYTF. The chain has TRBV10-2 and TRBJ1-2; D is perhaps TRBD1 (5 bases). CDR1 and CDR2 from the germline V gene are WSHSY and SAAADI. Trimming pared 7 bases from V and 0 bases from J, leaving 12 bases between. The CDR3 covers 14 residues.

This CDR3 is CASSSSTGYLYGYTF. Here the CDR3 DNA reads TGCGCCAGCAGCTCCTCGACAGGGTATCTCTATGGCTACACCTTC. V usage is TRBV5-1 and J usage is TRBJ1-2; 7 positions match TRBD1. This CDR3 is built from 15 residues. The junction had 9 bases not matched to a gene; V was cut back by 3 bases and J by 4 bases. Germline V gene lookup returns CDR1 SGHRS and CDR2 YFSETQ.

V is TRBV7-8 and J is TRBJ1-6; no definite D call. CDR1 is SGHVS, CDR2 FQNEAQ, per germline. The CDR3 totals 16 residues. V was trimmed by 3 bases and J by 5 bases, leaving 14 bases between them. The CDR3 is CASSFRTNADNSPLHF. For the CDR3, the DNA is TGTGCCAGCAGCTTTAGGACTAATGCCGATAATTCACCCCTCCACTTT.

CDR3 in DNA: TGTGCCAGCAGTAAATCCAGGCGGGATTCTATATATTTT. Protein: CASSKSRRDSIYF. The chain is built from TRBV6-5 and TRBJ1-3; no definite D call. From germline, CDR1 is MNHEY and CDR2 SVGAGI. V lost 5 bases and J lost 13, with 18 bases in between. The CDR3 extends over 13 amino acids.

This clone was seen once. V gene TRBV19 combines with J gene TRBJ1-1; D is unclear. V was pared by 9 bases and J by 0 bases, with 14 bases between. Germline CDR1 LNHDA, CDR2 SQIVND (reference sequence). CDR3 length: 14 amino acids. As DNA, the CDR3 is TGTGCCAGAGTAGCGCCGGAAATGAACACTGAAGCTTTCTTT. This translates into CARVAPEMNTEAFF.

The rearrangement uses TRBV2 and TRBJ1-2; 9 bases are shared with TRBD1. Germline V lookup: CDR1 SNHLY, CDR2 FYNNEI. The CDR3 covers 13 residues. The trim removed 5 bases at V and 4 bases at J, leaving 2 bases unmatched. The CDR3 loop is CASSKQGAYGYTF. The CDR3 DNA sequence: TGTGCCAGCAGTAAACAGGGGGCCTATGGCTACACCTTC.

V and J are TRBV19 and TRBJ1-2, with 10 bases lining up with TRBD1. Germline V lookup: CDR1 LNHDA, CDR2 SQIVND (reference sequence). The CDR3 spans 16 residues. Trimming removed 5 bases from V and 3 bases from J; junction bases left unmatched: 9. This CDR3 reads CASSSIRDRGHYGYTF. The DNA for the CDR3 is TGTGCCAGTAGTTCTATAAGGGACAGGGGCCACTATGGCTACACCTTC.

The chain joins TRBV5-8 to TRBJ1-2, with unresolved D. V lost 0 bases and J lost 0, with 9 bases in between. The CDR3 is 15 residues long. The germline V gene encodes CDR1 SGHTS and CDR2 YDEGEE. CDR3 residues: CASSLDIGANYGYTF. CDR3 sequence (DNA): TGTGCCAGCAGCTTGGACATCGGGGCTAACTATGGCTACACCTTC. The whole variable domain, filled in from reference TRBV5-8 and TRBJ1-2, reads EAGVTQSPTHLIKTRGQQATLRCSPISGHTSVYWYQQALGLGLQFLLWYDEGEERNRGNFPPRFSGRQFPNYSSELNVNALELEDSALYLCASSLDIGANYGYTFGSGTRLTVV.

The chain has TRBV6-5 and TRBJ1-1, with D possibly being TRBD1 (6 bases). V lost 2 bases and J lost 0, with 10 bases in between. Germline CDR1 MNHEY, CDR2 SVGAGI. The CDR3 is 15 residues long. The CDR3 loop reads CASSYGDRLNTEAFF. CDR3 nucleotide sequence: TGTGCCAGCAGTTACGGTGACAGGTTGAACACTGAAGCTTTCTTT.

Only a few counts were recorded for this clone. The rearrangement joins TRBV14 to TRBJ1-2; unclear D gene. CDR1 is SGHDN, CDR2 FVKESK, per germline. The CDR3 is made up of 12 amino acids. V was clipped by 6 bases and J by 4 bases, with 9 bases between them. CDR3 nucleotide sequence: TGTGCCAGCAGTTACAACAGCTATGGCTACACCTTC. Translated, it gives CASSYNSYGYTF.

The CDR3 here is CASSSIRTGGAKDGYTF. The CDR3 DNA sequence: TGTGCCAGCAGTTCTATTCGGACAGGGGGCGCGAAGGATGGCTACACCTTC. The V and J genes are TRBV6-2 or TRBV6-3 and TRBJ1-2, with 11 bases fitting TRBD1. With V trimmed by 4 bases and J by 6 bases, 13 bases remained unmatched. From germline, CDR1 is MNHEY and CDR2 SVGEGT. The CDR3 runs to 17 residues.

This clone was seen ten or more times. V is TRBV5-6 and J is TRBJ2-7, with a weak D call TRBD1 (6 bases). Germline V gives CDR1 SGHDT, CDR2 YYEEEE. The CDR3 runs to 16 residues. The V end lost 4 bases, the J end lost 0 bases, and 17 bases lay between the germline ends. The CDR3, as DNA: TGTGCCAGCAGCCCACGGTTTGGACAGCTCTCCTACGAGCAGTACTTC. This gives the protein CASSPRFGQLSYEQYF.

Only one count was recorded for this clone. This chain connects TRBV11-2 to TRBJ2-7; D uncertain. The CDR3 totals 11 residues. V was trimmed by 1 base and J by 6 bases, leaving 4 bases between them. CDR1 SGHAT and CDR2 FQNNGV come from the germline V gene. CDR3 nucleotide sequence: TGTGCCAGCAGCTTAGGACTCGAGCAGTACTTC. Amino acids: CASSLGLEQYF.

The chain is built from TRBV11-2 and TRBJ2-7; 12 bases are shared with TRBD2. This CDR3 region has 18 residues. Trimming cost V 5 bases and J 0 bases; bases outside gene matches: 11. Germline loops: CDR1 SGHAT, CDR2 FQNNGV. CDR3 sequence: CASSPQGLAGYISYEQYF. In DNA form, the CDR3 reads TGTGCCAGCAGCCCGCAGGGACTAGCGGGTTACATCTCCTACGAGCAGTACTTC.

CDR3 region: CATSDSRLGGTSEQFF. CDR3 DNA: TGTGCCACCAGTGATTCCCGCCTTGGGGGGACGTCTGAGCAGTTCTTC. V is TRBV24-1 and J is TRBJ2-1; possibly TRBD2 for D (6 bases). The V gene's germline CDR1 is KGHDR and CDR2 SFDVKD. This CDR3 has 16 amino acids. The V end lost 2 bases, the J end lost 9 bases, and 19 bases lay between the germline ends.

In this sample, this clone turned up once. The gene calls are TRBV18 and TRBJ1-2; no clear D. Germline V gene sequence: CDR1 KGHSH, CDR2 LQKENI. This CDR3 is 13 amino acids long. The V end was cut by 0 bases, the J end by 13 bases, with 15 bases between. The chain's CDR3 is CASSPPDSGRCTF. DNA for the CDR3: TGTGCCAGCTCACCACCGGATAGTGGGAGATGCACCTTC.

The chain employs TRBV10-3 and TRBJ1-1, with D possibly TRBD1 on 6 matching bases. The ends were cut back, 7 bases at V and 5 bases at J, with 26 bases in the middle. The CDR3 is made up of 17 amino acids. Germline CDR1 ENHRY, CDR2 SYGVKD. The CDR3 sequence is CAINDRPTGMGSTEAFF. CDR3 bases: TGTGCCATCAATGACCGACCCACAGGGATGGGCTCGACTGAAGCTTTCTTT.

The V and J genes are TRBV29-1 and TRBJ2-7; tentative D call: TRBD2 (5 bases). Trimming removed 1 base at V and 6 bases at J, with 10 bases between. This CDR3 region has 12 residues. CDR1 is SQVTM, CDR2 ANQGSEA, per germline. CDR3 sequence (DNA): TGCAGCGTTGAAGGGGAGAGGGTCGAGCAGTACTTC. It specifies CSVEGERVEQYF.

The chain carries TRBV27 and TRBJ2-3; TRBD1 is a possible D gene (5 bases). With 5 bases removed from V and 0 bases from J, the gap between germline ends came to 15 bases. CDR1 and CDR2 from the germline V gene are MNHEY and SMNVEV (reference sequence). The CDR3 consists of 16 residues. The CDR3 region is CASSKIWQGSTDTQYF. In nucleotides, the CDR3 is TGTGCCAGCAGTAAAATCTGGCAGGGAAGCACAGATACGCAGTATTTT.

The chain employs TRBV30 and TRBJ1-1; D is undetermined. V was trimmed by 4 bases and J by 1 base, leaving 4 bases between them. Germline V gene data show CDR1 as GTSNPN and CDR2 as SVGIG (reference sequence). The CDR3 has 11 amino acids. CDR3 coding DNA: TGTGCCTGGAACAGGAACACTGAAGCTTTCTTT. Translation: CAWNRNTEAFF.

The chain couples TRBV6-5 to TRBJ2-1; TRBD1 matches at 8 bases. Trimming cost V 8 bases and J 10 bases; bases outside gene matches: 10. CDR1 is MNHEY, CDR2 SVGAGI, per germline. This CDR3 comprises 13 residues. The CDR3 protein is CASYLGQGSEQFF. CDR3 in DNA: TGTGCCAGCTACCTCGGACAGGGATCGGAGCAGTTCTTC.

CDR3 nucleotides: TGTGCCAGCAGCCGACAGGCCTTGAACACTGAAGCTTTCTTT. This translates into CASSRQALNTEAFF. The chain links TRBV11-1 to TRBJ1-1; tentatively, D is TRBD1 (6 bases). The CDR3 has 14 amino acids. Germline V gene data show CDR1 as SGHAT and CDR2 as FQDESV (reference sequence). V lost 5 bases, J lost 0 bases, and 10 bases lay in between.